This TCR beta chain was obtained from a study of early T cells in non-severe SARS-CoV-2 infection. The V gene end was trimmed by 5 bases and the J gene end by 0 bases; junction bases not matched to a gene: 6. The CDR3 runs to 17 residues. CDR1 and CDR2 from the germline V gene are MDHEN and SYDVKM. TCRdb analysed the 5' RACE reads with MiXCR anew, one entry per CDR3 protein. The sample has tens of thousands of distinct CDR3 sequences, around an eighth seen once. The sample consisted of whole blood, taken at baseline. The rearrangement uses TRBV28 and TRBJ2-3, with 12 bases aligning to TRBD2. The TCR sequence derives from an adult who was a healthcare worker with PCR-confirmed SARS-CoV-2 infection or an uninfected control (not recorded which). DNA for the CDR3: TGTGCCAGCAGTCCACTAGCGGGGGGACTCAGCACAGATACGCAGTATTTT. It is translated as CASSPLAGGLSTDTQYF. Full variable domain (rest looked up from reference TRBV28 and TRBJ2-3): DVKVTQSSRYLVKRTGEKVFLECVQDMDHENMFWYRQDPGLGLRLIYFSYDVKMKEKGDIPEGYSVSREKKERFSLILESASTNQTSMYLCASSPLAGGLSTDTQYFGPGTRLTVL.